One sample yielded the 22 T cell receptor beta chains listed below, sequenced in a study of memory CD4+ T cells and cytomegalovirus serostatus. Single viable CD3+CD4+CD8-CD45RO+ cells were sorted as the memory CD4+ T cells. Measured with immunoSEQ multiplex PCR; TCRdb has only the in-frame clones, and not every one. This sample has under 85,000 clones, with 60% to 80% found just once. The sequenced sample consisted of memory CD4+ T cells from blood. These receptors originate from an adult in good health and CMV-seropositive.

The rearrangement uses TRBV12-5 and TRBJ2-3, with TRBD2 matching 10 bases. This CDR3 has 18 amino acids. V was clipped by 5 bases and J by 6 bases; unmatched bases: 17. Germline V gene sequence: CDR1 LGHNT, CDR2 FRNRAP. In DNA form, the CDR3 reads TGTGCTAGTGGTCCTAGATTCGGCCTAGCGGGAGCTAAGGATACGCAGTATTTT. This encodes CASGPRFGLAGAKDTQYF. Supplemented by reference TRBV12-5 and TRBJ2-3, the full variable domain reads DARVTQTPRHKVTEMGQEVTMRCQPILGHNTVFWYRQTMMQGLELLAYFRNRAPLDDSGMPKDRFSAEMPDATLATLKIQPSEPRDSAVYFCASGPRFGLAGAKDTQYFGPGTRLTVL.

The CDR3 here is CASKEAQSPLHF. As DNA, the CDR3 is TGTGCCAGCAAAGAGGCGCAGTCACCCCTCCACTTT. The chain recombines TRBV6-1 with TRBJ1-6; D not certain. Between the trimmed V and J ends, which lost 7 bases and 10 bases, there was a span of 11 bases. The CDR3 runs to 12 residues. CDR1 is MNHNS and CDR2 is SASEGT in the germline V gene.

This chain links TRBV5-4 with TRBJ1-2; D is uncertain. The CDR3 runs 15 residues. From germline, CDR1 is SGHNT and CDR2 YYREEE (reference sequence). The V and J ends lost 4 bases and 4 bases respectively, with 17 bases between them. The CDR3 sequence is CASSEYGIWSYGYTF. The DNA for the CDR3 is TGTGCCAGCAGCGAGTATGGGATTTGGTCCTATGGCTACACCTTC.

The chain has TRBV5-1 and TRBJ2-2; possible D gene TRBD2, 6 bases. The CDR3 extends over 15 amino acids. V lost 6 bases, J lost 6 bases, and 18 bases lay in between. Germline V gives CDR1 SGHRS, CDR2 YFSETQ. Here the CDR3 reads CASTFRGTPAGELFF. DNA for the CDR3: TGCGCCAGCACGTTTCGGGGGACTCCCGCCGGGGAGCTGTTTTTT.

As DNA, the CDR3 is TGTGCCTCCCTTAAGGACAGGGGGAATGAAAAACTGTTTTTT. Protein: CASLKDRGNEKLFF. This chain links TRBV28 with TRBJ1-4; 10 bases align to TRBD1. The CDR3 sequence is 14 residues long. CDR1 and CDR2 from the germline V gene are MDHEN and SYDVKM. After removal of 11 bases from V and 5 bases from J, the junction contained 8 bases not matched to a gene.

A few counts support this clone. The chain employs TRBV18 and TRBJ2-5; TRBD2 matches 11 bases. Trimming cost V 6 bases and J 0 bases; bases outside gene matches: 3. Germline lookup yields CDR1 KGHSH and CDR2 LQKENI. The CDR3 consists of 15 residues. DNA for the CDR3: TGTGCCAGCTCGGGACTAGCGGACTACCAAGAGACCCAGTACTTC. Its protein product is CASSGLADYQETQYF. Looking up the rest from reference TRBV18 and TRBJ2-5 gives the full variable domain: NAGVMQNPRHLVRRRGQEARLRCSPMKGHSHVYWYRQLPEEGLKFMVYLQKENIIDESGMPKERFSAEFPKEGPSILRIQQVVRGDSAAYFCASSGLADYQETQYFGPGTRLLVL.

This clone was counted between two and nine times. The genes are TRBV2 and TRBJ1-5, with a weak D call TRBD1 (6 bases). CDR3 size: 16 residues. Germline V gene data show CDR1 as SNHLY and CDR2 as FYNNEI. V lost 3 bases and J lost 0, with 12 bases in between. Here the CDR3 DNA reads TGTGCCAGCAGTGATACAGGGATTTATAGCAATCAGCCCCAGCATTTT. Amino acids: CASSDTGIYSNQPQHF. The complete variable domain, with remaining parts taken from reference TRBV2 and TRBJ1-5, reads EPEVTQTPSHQVTQMGQEVILRCVPISNHLYFYWYRQILGQKVEFLVSFYNNEISEKSEIFDDQFSVERPDGSNFTLKIRSTKLEDSAMYFCASSDTGIYSNQPQHFGDGTRLSIL.

The chain links TRBV5-5 to TRBJ2-7, with D maybe TRBD2 (6 bases). This CDR3 is 14 amino acids long. Per germline, CDR1 SGHKS and CDR2 YYEKEE (reference sequence). With 4 bases removed from V and 3 bases from J, the gap between germline ends came to 14 bases. This CDR3 is CASSGGGQHYEQYF. Written as DNA, the CDR3 is TGTGCCAGCAGCGGGGGAGGACAACACTACGAGCAGTACTTC.

The chain recombines TRBV10-2 with TRBJ1-5; D gene unclear. Per germline, CDR1 WSHSY and CDR2 SAAADI. This CDR3 spans 12 amino acids. The V and J ends lost 0 bases and 7 bases respectively, with 4 bases between them. The CDR3 sequence is CASSESRQPQHF. For the CDR3, the DNA is TGCGCCAGCAGTGAGTCGAGACAGCCCCAGCATTTT.

The chain carries TRBV2 and TRBJ1-5; no definite D call. The CDR3 totals 13 residues. The V gene's germline CDR1 is SNHLY and CDR2 FYNNEI. The V gene lost 6 bases and the J gene lost 2 bases, with 8 bases spanning the gap. CDR3 loop: CASRGKGNQPQHF. The CDR3 DNA reads TGTGCCAGCAGAGGTAAGGGCAATCAGCCCCAGCATTTT. Together with reference TRBV2 and TRBJ1-5, the CDR3 gives the full variable domain: EPEVTQTPSHQVTQMGQEVILRCVPISNHLYFYWYRQILGQKVEFLVSFYNNEISEKSEIFDDQFSVERPDGSNFTLKIRSTKLEDSAMYFCASRGKGNQPQHFGDGTRLSIL.

The V gene is TRBV30, the J gene TRBJ2-2, with D perhaps TRBD2 (6 bases). The CDR3 length is 11 residues. Germline values: CDR1 GTSNPN, CDR2 SVGIG (reference sequence). The V gene lost 7 bases and the J gene lost 7 bases, with 10 bases spanning the gap. CDR3 nucleotides: TGTGCCTCAGGAGGGGTCGGGGAGCTGTTTTTT. Translated: CASGGVGELFF.

The CDR3 is CSARTSGYTF. The DNA for the CDR3 is TGCAGTGCTAGAACGAGTGGCTACACCTTC. The V call is TRBV20-1, the J call TRBJ1-2; the D is unclear. Germline V gene lookup returns CDR1 DFQATT and CDR2 SNEGSKA (reference sequence). The CDR3 is made up of 10 amino acids. V was trimmed by 2 bases and J by 7 bases, leaving 5 bases between them.

The chain is built from TRBV28 and TRBJ1-3, with D tentatively TRBD1 (5 bases). Germline V gene lookup returns CDR1 MDHEN and CDR2 SYDVKM. V was trimmed by 5 bases and J by 3 bases, leaving 17 bases between them. This CDR3 has 16 residues. The CDR3 DNA reads as TGTGCCAGCAGTCCTGGGTGGGGGGGATATGGAAACACCATATATTTT. Translating gives CASSPGWGGYGNTIYF.

The genes are TRBV10-3 and TRBJ2-3; 7 nucleotides align to TRBD1. Trimming at V came to 7 bases and at J to 6 bases, leaving 10 bases not matched to a gene. This CDR3 comprises 14 residues. Germline V gene data show CDR1 as ENHRY and CDR2 as SYGVKD. The CDR3 region is CAITPDRSGDTQYF. Here the CDR3 DNA reads TGTGCCATCACCCCGGACAGGAGTGGGGATACGCAGTATTTT.

CDR3 region: CASSDRVVVSEAFF. The CDR3 coding sequence is TGTGCCAGCAGCGACAGGGTGGTAGTCTCTGAAGCTTTCTTT. The rearrangement uses TRBV11-2 and TRBJ1-1; TRBD1 agrees at 7 bases. The germline V gene encodes CDR1 SGHAT and CDR2 FQNNGV. V was clipped by 5 bases and J by 6 bases; unmatched bases: 9. The CDR3 contains 14 residues.

V and J are TRBV5-4 and TRBJ1-3; 7 nucleotides align to TRBD1. Per germline, CDR1 SGHNT and CDR2 YYREEE (reference sequence). The CDR3 spans 16 residues. The trim removed 4 bases at V and 2 bases at J, leaving 9 bases unmatched. This CDR3 reads CASSVNRGTTGNTIYF. The DNA of the CDR3 is TGTGCCAGCAGCGTGAACAGGGGAACAACTGGAAACACCATATATTTT.

The chain joins TRBV7-9 to TRBJ1-1; possibly TRBD1 for D (5 bases). The CDR3 has 14 residues. Germline values: CDR1 SEHNR, CDR2 FQNEAQ (reference sequence). The germline V and J ends were trimmed by 5 bases and 2 bases, with 12 bases remaining between them. This CDR3 reads CASSPLRDNTEAFF. The CDR3 bases are TGTGCCAGCAGCCCTTTACGGGACAACACTGAAGCTTTCTTT.

The chain carries TRBV7-2 and TRBJ1-2; TRBD1 is a possible D gene (6 bases). The CDR3 extends over 14 amino acids. The germline V and J ends were trimmed by 1 base and 7 bases, with 13 bases remaining between them. Germline-derived CDR1 and CDR2 are SGHTA and FQGNSA. The CDR3 is CASSLGWGGLGYTF. CDR3 DNA: TGTGCCAGCAGCTTAGGATGGGGGGGGCTTGGCTACACCTTC.

The chain has TRBV21-1 and TRBJ1-1; the D segment call TRBD1 is taken from the table without a DNA check. TRBV21-1 is a pseudogene locus. The length of the CDR3 is 15 residues. The CDR3 region is CASSKFRGLNTEAFF. For the CDR3, the DNA is TGTGCCAGCAGCAAATTTAGGGGGTTGAACACTGAAGCTTTCTTT.

CDR3 sequence: CASSSVAPGATDTQYF. CDR3 sequence (DNA): TGTGCCAGCAGCTCCGTCGCGCCCGGGGCCACAGATACGCAGTATTTT. J is TRBJ2-3 and V is TRBV5-5, with D perhaps given as TRBD1 or TRBD2 (5 bases each). Per germline, CDR1 SGHKS and CDR2 YYEKEE (reference sequence). Trimming removed 3 bases at V and 2 bases at J, with 16 bases between. The CDR3 runs to 16 residues.

The chain couples TRBV11-3 to TRBJ1-2, with TRBD1 as a possible D gene (5 bases). The CDR3 loop spans 13 amino acids. With 1 base removed from V and 4 bases from J, the gap between germline ends came to 7 bases. Germline CDR1 reads SGHNT; CDR2 reads YENEEA. Written as DNA, the CDR3 is TGTGCCAGCAGCTTAGGTACAGGCTATGGCTACACCTTC. Its protein is CASSLGTGYGYTF. The whole variable domain, remainder taken from reference TRBV11-3 and TRBJ1-2, is EAGVVQSPRYKIIEKKQPVAFWCNPISGHNTLYWYLQNLGQGPELLIRYENEEAVDDSQLPKDRFSAERLKGVDSTLKIQPAELGDSAVYLCASSLGTGYGYTFGSGTRLTVV.

The chain combines TRBV7-2 with TRBJ1-5, with TRBD1 matching over 12 bases. Germline V lookup: CDR1 SGHTA, CDR2 FQGNSA. This CDR3 spans 15 amino acids. V dropped 6 bases and J dropped 7; count of bases not matched to a gene: 7. The CDR3 spells CASSQTGTGGQPQHF. The CDR3 DNA sequence: TGTGCCAGCAGTCAGACCGGGACAGGGGGCCAGCCCCAGCATTTT.